The rows below give T cell receptor beta chains drawn from one sample of a study of cytomegalovirus exposure and HLA in healthy donors. Sequencing was performed with immunoSEQ multiplex PCR; in TCRdb, only in-frame clones are kept and a portion is missing. This table has about 120,000 clones, around three quarters appearing once. The sequenced sample consisted of PBMCs. These receptors all stem from a human donor in good health. The CDR3 runs from the conserved cysteine through the conserved F or W. A D gene is named only where the DNA matches it firmly. Size is stated for part of the rows, as once, few or many counts, or as a class when the clone is expanded.

CDR3: CASGETSSYNEQFF
DNA: TGCGCCAGCGGGGAGACGAGCTCCTACAATGAGCAGTTCTTC
D: -
V: TRBV5-1
J: TRBJ2-1
size: -

CDR3: CASSSQGGQPQHF
DNA: TGTGCCAGCAGTTCTCAGGGTGGTCAGCCCCAGCATTTT
D: -
V: TRBV27
J: TRBJ1-5
size: -

CDR3: CASSQESSTDTQYF
DNA: TGTGCCAGCAGCCAAGAGTCGAGCACAGATACGCAGTATTTT
D: -
V: TRBV4-2
J: TRBJ2-3
size: -

CDR3: CASSEQGSSGANVLTF
DNA: TGTGCCAGCAGTGAACAGGGCAGCTCTGGGGCCAACGTCCTGACTTTC
D: -
V: TRBV6-1
J: TRBJ2-6
size: few

CDR3: CASSLRRQGNTGELFF
DNA: TGTGCCAGCAGCTTAAGGCGACAGGGGAACACCGGGGAGCTGTTTTTT
D: TRBD1
V: TRBV7-3
J: TRBJ2-2
size: -

CDR3: CAWSDFAGVSYGYTF
DNA: TGTGCCTGGAGTGACTTTGCAGGGGTTTCCTATGGCTACACCTTC
D: -
V: TRBV30
J: TRBJ1-2
size: -

CDR3: CASSDIWPGQRAYEQYF
DNA: TGTGCCAGCAGTGATATTTGGCCGGGACAGAGAGCTTACGAGCAGTACTTC
D: TRBD1
V: TRBV6-1
J: TRBJ2-7
size: -

CDR3: CASSFPGLNTGELFF
DNA: TGTGCCAGCAGCTTTCCAGGACTGAACACCGGGGAGCTGTTTTTT
D: -
V: TRBV5-4
J: TRBJ2-2
size: -

CDR3: CSVVREGGQYF
DNA: TGCAGCGTTGTACGAGAAGGCGGGCAGTACTTC
D: -
V: TRBV29-1
J: TRBJ2-7
size: -

CDR3: CASSSGTGQVYNEQFF
DNA: TGTGCCAGCAGCTCCGGAACTGGACAGGTTTACAATGAGCAGTTCTTC
D: TRBD1
V: TRBV5-4
J: TRBJ2-1
size: -

CDR3: CASSWGLANTGELFF
DNA: TGTGCCAGCAGTTGGGGACTAGCGAACACCGGGGAGCTGTTTTTT
D: TRBD2
V: TRBV27
J: TRBJ2-2
size: -

CDR3: CASSVNRGGAYEQYF
DNA: TGTGCCAGCAGCGTAAATAGGGGGGGGGCCTACGAGCAGTACTTC
D: -
V: TRBV9
J: TRBJ2-7
size: few

CDR3: CAISTGLSNQPQHF
DNA: TGTGCCATCAGTACAGGGTTGAGCAATCAGCCCCAGCATTTT
D: -
V: TRBV10-3
J: TRBJ1-5
size: -

CDR3: CASSLGDIRSGNTIYF
DNA: TGTGCCAGCAGCCTCGGTGACATACGCTCTGGAAACACCATATATTTT
D: -
V: TRBV7-9
J: TRBJ1-3
size: -

CDR3: CASRLGTGVDEQYF
DNA: TGTGCCAGCAGACTAGGGACAGGGGTGGACGAGCAGTACTTC
D: TRBD1
V: TRBV7-2
J: TRBJ2-7
size: -

CDR3: CASSFQGGGMTAYNEQFF
DNA: TGCGCCAGCAGTTTCCAAGGGGGCGGGATGACCGCCTACAATGAGCAGTTCTTC
D: -
V: TRBV10-2
J: TRBJ2-1
size: -

CDR3: CASSQEQANTEAFF
DNA: TGTGCCAGCAGCCAAGAACAGGCGAACACTGAAGCTTTCTTT
D: -
V: TRBV4-2
J: TRBJ1-1
size: -

CDR3: CASRGGTGVANYEQYF
DNA: TGTGCCAGCAGGGGGGGGACAGGGGTTGCGAACTACGAGCAGTACTTC
D: TRBD1
V: TRBV28
J: TRBJ2-7
size: few

CDR3: CASSTPGQGEYTF
DNA: TGTGCCAGCAGTACCCCGGGACAGGGGGAATACACCTTC
D: TRBD1
V: TRBV6-5
J: TRBJ1-2
size: -

CDR3: CASSQDGQESSYNSPLHF
DNA: TGCGCCAGCAGCCAAGATGGGCAGGAAAGCTCCTATAATTCACCCCTCCACTTT
D: -
V: TRBV4-3
J: TRBJ1-6
size: -

CDR3: CASSPGLASTGELFF
DNA: TGTGCCAGCAGCCCGGGACTAGCGAGCACCGGGGAGCTGTTTTTT
D: TRBD2
V: TRBV7-2
J: TRBJ2-2
size: -

CDR3: CASSSFGTGVFVQPQHF
DNA: TGTGCCAGCAGTTCTTTCGGGACAGGGGTTTTCGTTCAGCCCCAGCATTTT
D: TRBD1
V: TRBV28
J: TRBJ1-5
size: -

CDR3: CASSPRLAGITDTQYF
DNA: TGTGCCAGCAGCCCCCGACTAGCAGGGATCACAGATACGCAGTATTTT
D: TRBD2
V: TRBV4-2
J: TRBJ2-3
size: -

CDR3: CASSFRSGTYYEQYF
DNA: TGTGCCAGCAGCTTTAGGAGCGGGACCTACTACGAGCAGTACTTC
D: TRBD2
V: TRBV11-2
J: TRBJ2-7
size: -

CDR3: CAISDRADGELFF
DNA: TGTGCCATCAGTGACAGGGCGGACGGGGAGCTGTTTTTT
D: -
V: TRBV10-3
J: TRBJ2-2
size: -

CDR3: CASSFSETGGSVLTF
DNA: TGTGCCAGCAGCTTCTCCGAGACAGGGGGCAGCGTCCTGACTTTC
D: TRBD1
V: TRBV7-9
J: TRBJ2-6
size: -

CDR3: CASTATGQLISTNYGYTF
DNA: TGTGCCAGTACCGCCACGGGACAGTTAATCTCTACTAACTATGGCTACACCTTC
D: TRBD1
V: TRBV19
J: TRBJ1-2
size: -

CDR3: CASRPASGNEQFF
DNA: TGTGCCAGCAGGCCAGCTAGCGGCAATGAGCAGTTCTTC
D: TRBD2
V: TRBV6-4
J: TRBJ2-1
size: few

CDR3: CASSTRGKGSNQPQHF
DNA: TGTGCCAGCAGTACGAGAGGGAAAGGGAGCAATCAGCCCCAGCATTTT
D: -
V: TRBV28
J: TRBJ1-5
size: -

CDR3: CAISGGSYEQYF
DNA: TGTGCCATTTCAGGGGGCTCCTACGAGCAGTACTTC
D: TRBD1
V: TRBV10-3
J: TRBJ2-7
size: few

CDR3: CASSLPRSNEKLFF
DNA: TGTGCCAGCAGCTTGCCCCGTTCTAATGAAAAACTGTTTTTT
D: -
V: TRBV5-6
J: TRBJ1-4
size: -

CDR3: CAWRFQGQRGGEAFF
DNA: TGTGCCTGGAGGTTCCAGGGGCAGCGCGGGGGCGAAGCTTTCTTT
D: -
V: TRBV30
J: TRBJ1-1
size: -

CDR3: CASSLSGANTEAFF
DNA: TGTGCCAGCAGCTTAAGCGGAGCGAACACTGAAGCTTTCTTT
D: -
V: TRBV11-1
J: TRBJ1-1
size: -

CDR3: CASRSTGTGRNYGYTF
DNA: TGTGCCAGCAGGTCTACCGGGACAGGACGTAACTATGGCTACACCTTC
D: TRBD1
V: TRBV5-4
J: TRBJ1-2
size: -

CDR3: CASSIGQGIGNTEAFF
DNA: TGTGCCAGCAGCATCGGACAGGGGATCGGGAACACTGAAGCTTTCTTT
D: TRBD1
V: TRBV7-9
J: TRBJ1-1
size: -

CDR3: CASSRVGDFEKLFF
DNA: TGTGCCAGCAGCAGGGTGGGTGACTTCGAAAAACTGTTTTTT
D: -
V: TRBV27
J: TRBJ1-4
size: -

CDR3: CASSQGGSSGNTIYF
DNA: TGCGCCAGCAGCCAGGGAGGGTCTTCTGGAAACACCATATATTTT
D: -
V: TRBV5-1
J: TRBJ1-3
size: -

CDR3: CASSLDISGNTIYF
DNA: TGCGCCAGCAGCTTGGACATCTCTGGAAACACCATATATTTT
D: -
V: TRBV5-1
J: TRBJ1-3
size: -

CDR3: CASSSDINEQFF
DNA: TGCGCCAGCAGCTCGGACATCAATGAGCAGTTCTTC
D: -
V: TRBV5-1
J: TRBJ2-1
size: -

CDR3: CASSPTGASGGAQDTQYF
DNA: TGCGCCAGCAGCCCGACCGGGGCTAGCGGGGGGGCTCAAGATACGCAGTATTTT
D: TRBD2
V: TRBV4-1
J: TRBJ2-3
size: -

CDR3: CASRPGQGYEQYF
DNA: TGTGCCAGCAGACCGGGACAGGGCTACGAGCAGTACTTC
D: TRBD1
V: TRBV28
J: TRBJ2-7
size: -

CDR3: CASSPQGQGAPLHF
DNA: TGTGCCAGCAGTCCACAAGGACAGGGGGCACCCCTCCACTTT
D: TRBD1
V: TRBV6-5
J: TRBJ1-6
size: -

CDR3: CASSFFGLAGVREQYF
DNA: TGTGCCAGCAGCTTCTTCGGGTTGGCGGGAGTACGTGAGCAGTACTTC
D: TRBD2
V: TRBV11-2
J: TRBJ2-7
size: -

CDR3: CASSFPAALRANEKLFF
DNA: TGTGCCAGCAGCTTTCCCGCCGCCCTTCGGGCTAATGAAAAACTGTTTTTT
D: -
V: TRBV7-9
J: TRBJ1-4
size: -

CDR3: CASSLASAGGNQPQHF
DNA: TGTGCCAGCAGCTTGGCTTCGGCAGGGGGCAATCAGCCCCAGCATTTT
D: -
V: TRBV7-2
J: TRBJ1-5
size: -

CDR3: CASSSRLTSYEQYF
DNA: TGTGCCAGCAGTTCCAGACTGACCTCCTACGAGCAGTACTTC
D: -
V: TRBV6-5
J: TRBJ2-7
size: -

CDR3: CASSMAQGARGGEAFF
DNA: TGTGCCAGTAGTATGGCACAGGGGGCTAGAGGTGGGGAAGCTTTCTTT
D: TRBD1
V: TRBV19
J: TRBJ1-1
size: -

CDR3: CASSPSCRESSYNEQFF
DNA: TGTGCCAGCAGTCCGTCCTGTCGGGAGTCCTCCTACAATGAGCAGTTCTTC
D: -
V: TRBV28
J: TRBJ2-1
size: few